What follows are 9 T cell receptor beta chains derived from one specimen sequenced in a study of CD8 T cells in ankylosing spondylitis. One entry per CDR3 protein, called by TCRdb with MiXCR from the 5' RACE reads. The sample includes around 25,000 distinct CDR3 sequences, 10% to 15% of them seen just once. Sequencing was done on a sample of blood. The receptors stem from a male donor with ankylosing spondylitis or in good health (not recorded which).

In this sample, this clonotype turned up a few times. The CDR3 DNA sequence: TGTGCCAGCCGGACTAGCGGGGGGGCCTCTAGCGTACTCGGCTACAATGAGCAGTTCTTC. Translation gives CASRTSGGASSVLGYNEQFF. The V call is TRBV10-3, the J call TRBJ2-1; 15 nucleotides agree with TRBD2. The germline CDR1 and CDR2 sequences are ENHRY and SYGVKD. The CDR3 loop spans 20 amino acids. J was trimmed by 3 bases and V by 10 bases; bases with no gene match: 19.

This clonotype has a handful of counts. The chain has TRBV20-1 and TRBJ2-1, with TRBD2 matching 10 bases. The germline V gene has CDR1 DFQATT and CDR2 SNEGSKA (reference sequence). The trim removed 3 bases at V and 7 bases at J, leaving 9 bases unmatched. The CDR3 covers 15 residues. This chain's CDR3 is CSARSVGTSANEQFF. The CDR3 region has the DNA TGCAGTGCTAGGTCAGTAGGGACTAGCGCGAATGAGCAGTTCTTC.

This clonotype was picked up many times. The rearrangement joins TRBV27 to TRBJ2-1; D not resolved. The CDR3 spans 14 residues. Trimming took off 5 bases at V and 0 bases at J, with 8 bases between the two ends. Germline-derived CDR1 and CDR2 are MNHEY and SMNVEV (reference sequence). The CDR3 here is CASSGHNSYNEQFF. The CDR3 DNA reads TGTGCCAGCAGTGGTCATAACTCCTACAATGAGCAGTTCTTC.

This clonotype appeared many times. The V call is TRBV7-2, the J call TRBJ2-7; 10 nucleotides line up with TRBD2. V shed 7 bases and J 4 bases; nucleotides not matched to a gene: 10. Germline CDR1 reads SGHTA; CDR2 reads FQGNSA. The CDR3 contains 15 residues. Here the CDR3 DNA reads TGTGCCAGCACCCCCCGAACTAGCGGGATATACGAGCAGTACTTC. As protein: CASTPRTSGIYEQYF.

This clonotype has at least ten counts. The CDR3: CSAPGGWDRYDDTEAFF. In nucleotides, the CDR3 is TGCAGTGCCCCAGGGGGATGGGACAGGTACGATGACACTGAAGCTTTCTTT. The V call is TRBV20-1, the J call TRBJ1-1; the match to TRBD1 covers 8 bases. Per germline, CDR1 DFQATT and CDR2 SNEGSKA (reference sequence). This CDR3 spans 17 amino acids. The V and J ends lost 6 bases and 3 bases, in that order; junction bases with no gene match: 18.

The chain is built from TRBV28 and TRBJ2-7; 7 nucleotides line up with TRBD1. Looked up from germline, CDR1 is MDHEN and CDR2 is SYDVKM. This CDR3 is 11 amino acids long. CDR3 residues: CASSGQVAFEV. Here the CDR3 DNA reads TGTGCCAGCAGCGGACAGGTCGCCTTCGAAGTC.

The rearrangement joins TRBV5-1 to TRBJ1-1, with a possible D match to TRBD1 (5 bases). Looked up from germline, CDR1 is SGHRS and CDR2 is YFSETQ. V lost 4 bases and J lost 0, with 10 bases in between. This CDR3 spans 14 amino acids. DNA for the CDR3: TGCGCCAGCAGCGGAGGGGTCGTGAACACTGAAGCTTTCTTT. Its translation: CASSGGVVNTEAFF. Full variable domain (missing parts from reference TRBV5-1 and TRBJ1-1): KAGVTQTPRYLIKTRGQQVTLSCSPISGHRSVSWYQQTPGQGLQFLFEYFSETQRNKGNFPGRFSGRQFSNSRSEMNVSTLELGDSALYLCASSGGVVNTEAFFGQGTRLTVV.

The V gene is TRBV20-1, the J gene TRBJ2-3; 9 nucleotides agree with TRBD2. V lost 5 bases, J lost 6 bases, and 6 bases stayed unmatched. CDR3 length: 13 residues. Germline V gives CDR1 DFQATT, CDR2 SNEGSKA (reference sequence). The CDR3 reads CSAESGGIDTQYF. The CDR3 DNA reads TGCAGTGCTGAAAGCGGGGGGATCGATACGCAGTATTTT.

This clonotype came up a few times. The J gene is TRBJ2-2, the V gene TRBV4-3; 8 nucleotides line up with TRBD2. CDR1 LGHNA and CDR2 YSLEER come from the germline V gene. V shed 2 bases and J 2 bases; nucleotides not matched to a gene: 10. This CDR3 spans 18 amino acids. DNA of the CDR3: TGCGCCAGCAGCCAATCCCTAGGCGGGGGGCCAAACACCGGGGAGCTGTTTTTT. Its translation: CASSQSLGGGPNTGELFF.